Detailed here is one TCR beta chain. What it binds is not known. Sequenced with the Oncomine TCR Beta short-read assay was DNA taken from cultured CD4+ T cells. TCRdb redid the calling of the PCR reads with MiXCR, one entry per CDR3 protein. The sample lists 10,000 or so distinct CDR3 sequences; approximately 26% were seen once. The sample originates from a study of vaccination and CD4 T cells after COVID-19. Documented treatment: roughly 10-day PBMC culture with coronavirus spike peptide pools or control peptides (ViraFEST assay). V dropped 6 bases and J dropped 0 bases, with 12 bases sitting between them. The CDR3 totals 15 residues.

V gene TRBV12-3 or TRBV12-4 combines with J gene TRBJ1-3; the D is unclear. This TCR came from a human donor who received a COVID-19 vaccine. The sequenced sample was CD4+ T cells from blood, cultured in vitro, obtained before SARS-CoV-2 vaccination. The CDR3 bases are TGTGCCAGCAGGAAGATTCTAAGCTCTGGAAACACCATATATTTT. Its protein is CASRKILSSGNTIYF.